The 23 T cell receptor beta chains below all came from one sample that was sequenced in a study of human T cells and chemical hapten exposure. TCRdb reprocessed the RACE reads via MiXCR and lists one record per CDR3 protein. The sample consists of around 120,000 distinct CDR3 sequences, approximately 13% of them appearing once. Time point meaning: pre-sensitization, week 0. As to treatment: therapeutic diphenylcyclopropenone sensitization with weekly scalp DPC. Material: whole blood, obtained in connection with sensitization to the hapten diphenylcyclopropenone (DPC). These receptors originate from a woman between 18 and 30 years old with alopecia areata. Some clones in this sample may be carry-over from other donors' samples.

The V and J genes are TRBV7-9 and TRBJ1-2; possibly TRBD1 for D (5 bases). The V and J ends lost 5 bases and 8 bases respectively, with 15 bases between them. The CDR3 runs 13 residues. From germline, CDR1 is SEHNR and CDR2 FQNEAQ (reference sequence). The CDR3 sequence is CASSRSGTGGYTF. The CDR3 nucleotides are TGTGCCAGCAGCCGGTCGGGGACTGGAGGCTACACCTTC.

There are a few counts of this clonotype. The rearrangement links TRBV7-2 to TRBJ2-7; TRBD2 might be the D (7 bases). From germline, CDR1 is SGHTA and CDR2 FQGNSA. V was shortened by 2 bases and J by 2 bases, with 16 bases between the two germline ends. The CDR3 spans 16 residues. CDR3 sequence: CASSLIGGGPTYEQYF. The CDR3 DNA sequence: TGTGCCAGCAGCTTAATTGGGGGGGGCCCGACCTACGAGCAGTACTTC.

The sample holds many counts of this clonotype. This chain uses TRBV7-3 with TRBJ2-2, with TRBD1 identical over 7 bases. Germline V CDR1 and CDR2: SGHTA, FQGTGA. CDR3 size: 16 residues. With V trimmed by 5 bases and J by 3 bases, 9 bases remained unmatched. CDR3: CASSRGTAEDTGELFF. The CDR3, as DNA: TGTGCCAGCAGCCGTGGGACAGCGGAGGACACCGGGGAGCTGTTTTTT.

This clonotype was recorded a few times. Possible read error: a much larger clone is one base away. The rearrangement links TRBV6-2 or TRBV6-3 to TRBJ2-1; a weak D match, TRBD1 (5 bases). Looked up from germline, CDR1 is MNHEY and CDR2 is SVGEGT. This CDR3 spans 15 amino acids. Trimming took off 5 bases at V and 1 base at J, with 12 bases between the two ends. CDR3 region: CASSPDSISYNEQFF. The CDR3 nucleotides are TGTGCCAGCAGTCCAGACAGTATTTCCTACAATGAGCAGTTCTTC.

A few counts support this clonotype. The chain links TRBV19 to TRBJ1-5; 7 bases align to TRBD1. The J segment lost 9 bases and the V segment lost 8 bases, leaving 19 bases of the junction unmatched. This CDR3 is 16 amino acids long. The germline V gene has CDR1 LNHDA and CDR2 SQIVND (reference sequence). The chain's CDR3 is CASAGGQTGRRGPQHF. The CDR3 nucleotides are TGTGCCAGTGCGGGGGGACAGACAGGTCGACGGGGGCCCCAGCATTTT.

V is TRBV29-1 and J is TRBJ2-5; 9 nucleotides match TRBD1. In germline, CDR1 is SQVTM, CDR2 ANQGSEA. CDR3 length equals 16 residues. J was trimmed by 3 bases and V by 6 bases; bases with no gene match: 14. CDR3 residues: CSVGGGNRGRKETQYF. The CDR3 DNA reads TGCAGCGTAGGAGGGGGTAACAGGGGGCGCAAAGAGACCCAGTACTTC.

This clonotype has ten or more counts. V is TRBV9 and J is TRBJ1-1; unclear D gene. The CDR3 covers 14 residues. The germline V gene has CDR1 SGDLS and CDR2 YYNGEE. The V gene lost 4 bases and the J gene lost 0 bases, with 10 bases spanning the gap. In DNA form, the CDR3 reads TGTGCCAGCAGCTTTACGACGGTGAACACTGAAGCTTTCTTT. It yields the protein CASSFTTVNTEAFF.

A few counts support this clonotype. This rearrangement joins TRBV5-1 to TRBJ2-7; TRBD1 matches at 9 bases. Germline loops: CDR1 SGHRS, CDR2 YFSETQ. The CDR3 has 11 amino acids. Trimming cost V 8 bases and J 6 bases; bases outside gene matches: 3. This CDR3 is CASTTGGEQYF. CDR3 coding DNA: TGCGCCAGTACGACAGGGGGCGAGCAGTACTTC.

This clonotype was detected only a few times. This rearrangement joins TRBV6-2 or TRBV6-3 to TRBJ1-1; maybe TRBD1 (5 bases). CDR1 is MNHEY, CDR2 SVGEGT, per germline. Trimming pared 6 bases from V and 9 bases from J, leaving 17 bases between. This CDR3 spans 13 amino acids. The CDR3 sequence: CASSPPAGTKAFF. CDR3 in DNA: TGTGCCAGCAGCCCGCCAGCAGGGACGAAAGCTTTCTTT.

This clonotype was observed a handful of times. The rearrangement uses TRBV12-3 or TRBV12-4 and TRBJ1-2; 8 bases are a match to TRBD1. The CDR3 totals 14 residues. V gave up 5 bases and J gave up 3 bases; unmatched junction bases: 5. As DNA, the CDR3 is TGTGCCAGCAGTCCGAGGACAGGGCACTATGGCTACACCTTC. Its translation: CASSPRTGHYGYTF.

Comments on this clonotype: One end of the junction fails to match germline, which may point to a read error. V gene TRBV7-9 combines with J gene TRBJ1-1, with D unresolved. This CDR3 spans 12 amino acids. CDR1 is SEHNR, CDR2 FQNEAQ, per germline (reference sequence). As DNA, the CDR3 is TGTGCTAGCAGATTTATGAACACTGAAGCTTTCTTT. Its protein is CASRFMNTEAFF.

This clonotype was seen at least ten times. The chain employs TRBV12-3 or TRBV12-4 and TRBJ1-5; D gene unclear. Trimming cost V 4 bases and J 6 bases, with 16 bases left between them. This CDR3 spans 15 amino acids. CDR3 DNA sequence: TGTGCCAGCAGTTCGTCCCTGTGGGGAAGTCAGCCCCAGCATTTT. This sequence encodes CASSSSLWGSQPQHF.

This clonotype appeared once. This chain uses TRBV20-1 with TRBJ2-7; D unclear. This CDR3 contains 12 residues. The V end lost 5 bases, the J end lost 2 bases, and 10 bases lay between the germline ends. Germline V gene lookup returns CDR1 DFQATT and CDR2 SNEGSKA (reference sequence). The CDR3 DNA sequence: TGCAGTGCTTGGACGCCCACCTACGAGCAGTACTTC. Translated, it gives CSAWTPTYEQYF.

This clonotype occurred a few times. V is TRBV3-1 and J is TRBJ2-3; no firm D call. The V end was cut by 6 bases, the J end by 7 bases, with 8 bases between. This CDR3 contains 11 residues. Per the germline V gene, CDR1 is LGHDT and CDR2 is YNNKEL (reference sequence). The CDR3 DNA reads as TGTGCCAGCAGTTCGGGTAATACGCAGTATTTT. Encoded protein: CASSSGNTQYF.

Many counts were recorded for this clonotype. The chain carries TRBV12-3 or TRBV12-4 and TRBJ1-2, with TRBD1 matching 9 bases. The CDR3 consists of 16 residues. After removal of 5 bases from V and 2 bases from J, the junction contained 9 bases not matched to a gene. The CDR3 spells CASSAIYRGRNYGYTF. The CDR3 DNA follows: TGTGCCAGCAGTGCTATCTACAGGGGGCGGAACTATGGCTACACCTTC.

This clonotype has at least ten counts. The CDR3 sequence: CASSQEGLIYEQYF. CDR3 nucleotides: TGTGCCAGCAGCCAAGAAGGGCTAATTTACGAGCAGTACTTC. The chain is built from TRBV3-1 and TRBJ2-7; D is unresolved. V gave up 0 bases and J gave up 4 bases, with 10 bases separating them. The CDR3 sequence is 14 residues long. Germline CDR1 reads LGHDT; CDR2 reads YNNKEL (reference sequence).

This clonotype was recorded a few times. The rearrangement uses TRBV12-3 or TRBV12-4 and TRBJ2-1; TRBD2 matches 12 bases. The ends lost 4 bases at V and 5 bases at J; junction bases unmatched: 3. The CDR3 consists of 15 residues. The CDR3 loop reads CASSSRLAGDNEQFF. CDR3 nucleotide sequence: TGTGCCAGCAGTTCCAGACTAGCGGGGGACAATGAGCAGTTCTTC.

This clonotype was seen more than once but under ten times. The gene calls are TRBV29-1 and TRBJ2-3, with 7 bases lining up with TRBD2. This CDR3 contains 21 residues. With V trimmed by 1 base and J by 2 bases, 24 bases remained unmatched. The V gene's germline CDR1 is SQVTM and CDR2 ANQGSEA. The CDR3 reads CSVEVMAGDAIEPEYTDTQYF. The DNA of the CDR3 is TGCAGCGTTGAAGTGATGGCGGGGGACGCCATAGAACCTGAATACACAGATACGCAGTATTTT.

This chain uses TRBV12-3 or TRBV12-4 with TRBJ2-7; no reliable D call. Trimming left V 1 base short and J 4 bases short, with 14 bases between. CDR3 size: 15 residues. This chain's CDR3 is CASSLGVGQPYEQYF. For the CDR3, the DNA is TGTGCCAGCAGTTTAGGGGTCGGGCAGCCTTACGAGCAGTACTTC.

This clonotype was seen ten or more times. J is TRBJ1-4 and V is TRBV10-3; no clear D. V was shortened by 7 bases and J by 3 bases, with 15 bases between the two germline ends. The length of the CDR3 is 15 residues. Germline assignment: CDR1 ENHRY and CDR2 SYGVKD. CDR3 loop: CAIKDGSGANEKLFF. CDR3 in DNA: TGTGCCATCAAGGATGGGTCTGGAGCTAATGAAAAACTGTTTTTT.

The sample holds a few counts of this clonotype. The rearrangement joins TRBV7-2 to TRBJ1-1, with 8 positions matching TRBD1. V dropped 5 bases and J dropped 1; count of bases not matched to a gene: 6. The CDR3 has 15 residues. Germline V gene lookup returns CDR1 SGHTA and CDR2 FQGNSA. The CDR3 here is CASSPLTGANTEAFF. CDR3 nucleotides: TGTGCCAGCAGCCCCTTGACAGGGGCGAACACTGAAGCTTTCTTT.

This clonotype was seen only a few times. This rearrangement joins TRBV12-5 to TRBJ2-7; D not certain. V was pared by 6 bases and J by 7 bases, with 7 bases between. The CDR3 spans 10 residues. Per the germline V gene, CDR1 is LGHNT and CDR2 is FRNRAP. This CDR3 is CASGKGEQYF. The CDR3 DNA is TGTGCTAGTGGGAAGGGAGAGCAGTACTTC.

This clonotype was counted many times. The chain carries TRBV6-1 and TRBJ1-1, with a weak D call TRBD1 (5 bases). The CDR3 spans 15 residues. In germline, CDR1 is MNHNS, CDR2 SASEGT. V shed 3 bases and J shed 0 bases, with 11 bases lying between them. CDR3 sequence: CASSDRGRVNTEAFF. The CDR3 DNA reads as TGTGCCAGCAGTGATCGGGGACGGGTGAACACTGAAGCTTTCTTT.